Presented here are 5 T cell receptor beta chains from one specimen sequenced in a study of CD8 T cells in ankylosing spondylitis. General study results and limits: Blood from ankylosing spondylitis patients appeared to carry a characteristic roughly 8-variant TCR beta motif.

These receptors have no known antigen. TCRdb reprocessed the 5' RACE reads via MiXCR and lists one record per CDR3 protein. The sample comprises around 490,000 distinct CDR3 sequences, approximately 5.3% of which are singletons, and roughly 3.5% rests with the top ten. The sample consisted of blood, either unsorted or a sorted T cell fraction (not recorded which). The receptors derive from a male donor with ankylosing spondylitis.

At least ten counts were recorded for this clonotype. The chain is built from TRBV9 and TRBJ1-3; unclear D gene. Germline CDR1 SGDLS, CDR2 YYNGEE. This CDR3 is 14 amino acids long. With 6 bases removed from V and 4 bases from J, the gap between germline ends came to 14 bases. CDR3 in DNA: TGTGCCAGCACCCGTTGGGTAACCGGAAACACCATATATTTT. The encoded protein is CASTRWVTGNTIYF.

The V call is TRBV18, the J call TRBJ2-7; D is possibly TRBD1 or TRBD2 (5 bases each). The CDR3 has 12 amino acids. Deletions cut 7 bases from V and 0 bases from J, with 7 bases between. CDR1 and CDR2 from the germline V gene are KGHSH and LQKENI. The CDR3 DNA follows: TGTGCCAGCTGGGGGACCTCCTACGAGCAGTACTTC. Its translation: CASWGTSYEQYF.

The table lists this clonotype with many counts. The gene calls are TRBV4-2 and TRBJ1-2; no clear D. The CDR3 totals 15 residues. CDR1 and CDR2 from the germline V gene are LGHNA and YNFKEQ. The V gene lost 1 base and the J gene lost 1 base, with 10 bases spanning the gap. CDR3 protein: CASSQVGSFNYGYTF. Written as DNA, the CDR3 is TGTGCCAGCAGCCAAGTGGGCTCCTTTAACTATGGCTACACCTTC.

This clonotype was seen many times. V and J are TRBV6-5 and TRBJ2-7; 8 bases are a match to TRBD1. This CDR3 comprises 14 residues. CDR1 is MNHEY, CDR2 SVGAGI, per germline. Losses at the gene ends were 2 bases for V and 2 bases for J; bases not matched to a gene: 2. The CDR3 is CASSYAGQAYEQYF. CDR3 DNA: TGTGCCAGCAGTTACGCGGGACAGGCCTACGAGCAGTACTTC.

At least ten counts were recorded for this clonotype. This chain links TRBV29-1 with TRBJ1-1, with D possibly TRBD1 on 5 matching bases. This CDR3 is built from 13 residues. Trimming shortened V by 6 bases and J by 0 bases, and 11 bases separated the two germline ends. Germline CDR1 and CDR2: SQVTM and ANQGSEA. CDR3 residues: CSVLRTLNTEAFF. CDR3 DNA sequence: TGCAGCGTCCTAAGGACACTGAACACTGAAGCTTTCTTT.